A single sample is the source of the 28 T cell receptor beta chains below, sequenced in a study of shared clonotypes between healthy human individuals (dated by TCRdb to 2020 to 2022). Libraries came from the immunoSEQ multiplex PCR assay. TCRdb limited this immuneACCESS table to in-frame rearrangements with V and J called. A share of clones is missing; checked studies link under half to unresolved V genes, and the rest is unexplained. The sample profile shows 2 million to 3 million clones; around nine tenths of them were found once. The ten largest clones add up to roughly 0.14% of the sample. Sequencing was performed on naive CD4+ T cells sorted from blood. The sample's cell subset or site label, in plain terms: CD45RA+ positively selected. The source is a man younger than 35 in good health.

The rearrangement joins TRBV16 to TRBJ1-1; D not resolved. CDR1 and CDR2 (germline): KGHSY, FQNENV. The CDR3 is 15 residues long. V was pared by 0 bases and J by 0 bases, with 8 bases between. The CDR3 nucleotides are TGTGCCAGCAGCCAATCGACCAGCTTGAACACTGAAGCTTTCTTT. This codes for CASSQSTSLNTEAFF.

The chain has TRBV6-5 and TRBJ2-7; perhaps D is TRBD1 or TRBD2 (5 bases each). The CDR3 is 14 residues long. From germline, CDR1 is MNHEY and CDR2 SVGAGI. The germline V and J ends were trimmed by 6 bases and 5 bases, with 17 bases remaining between them. The CDR3 here is CASRAEGNDDEQYF. Written as DNA, the CDR3 is TGTGCCAGCAGGGCAGAGGGGAACGACGACGAGCAGTACTTC.

The V and J genes are TRBV7-8 and TRBJ2-7; TRBD1 matches at 10 bases. V lost 8 bases, J lost 6 bases, and 10 bases stayed unmatched. This CDR3 region has 14 residues. Germline values: CDR1 SGHVS, CDR2 FQNEAQ. The CDR3 loop reads CASSHGQGVGEQYF. CDR3 sequence (DNA): TGTGCCAGCTCCCATGGACAGGGGGTAGGCGAGCAGTACTTC.

This chain joins TRBV18 and TRBJ1-3; D uncertain. The CDR3 length is 16 residues. Trimming left V 1 base short and J 0 bases short, with 10 bases between. Germline V gene sequence: CDR1 KGHSH, CDR2 LQKENI. In DNA, the CDR3 is TGTGCCAGCTCACCACTGGGCGAAAGCTCTGGAAACACCATATATTTT. It is translated as CASSPLGESSGNTIYF. Full variable domain (remainder filled in from reference TRBV18 and TRBJ1-3): NAGVMQNPRHLVRRRGQEARLRCSPMKGHSHVYWYRQLPEEGLKFMVYLQKENIIDESGMPKERFSAEFPKEGPSILRIQQVVRGDSAAYFCASSPLGESSGNTIYFGEGSWLTVV.

A single count supports this clone. The sample contains more than one DNA sequence encoding this CDR3. The chain carries TRBV5-1 and TRBJ2-3; a weak D match, TRBD2 (5 bases). The germline gives CDR1 SGHRS, CDR2 YFSETQ. The CDR3 is 13 amino acids. Trimming took 2 bases from V and 5 from J, leaving 9 bases between them. DNA for the CDR3: TGCGCCAGCAGCTTAAGCGGCTTAGATACGCAGTATTTT. Its protein product is CASSLSGLDTQYF.

The chain carries TRBV6-6 and TRBJ2-7, with 9 bases that match TRBD2. The junction had 7 bases not matched to a gene; V was cut back by 11 bases and J by 2 bases. Germline assignment: CDR1 MNHNY and CDR2 SVGAGI (reference sequence). This CDR3 comprises 13 residues. CDR3 residues: CASGREGAYEQYF. The DNA of the CDR3 is TGTGCCTCGGGGCGGGAGGGAGCCTACGAGCAGTACTTC.

The chain carries TRBV7-8 and TRBJ1-2; D not certain. The CDR3 length is 13 residues. The V gene's germline CDR1 is SGHVS and CDR2 FQNEAQ. The V end lost 0 bases, the J end lost 3 bases, and 5 bases lay between the germline ends. CDR3 bases: TGTGCCAGCAGCTTAGCCGGGGACTATGGCTACACCTTC. It encodes CASSLAGDYGYTF.

The chain carries TRBV11-2 and TRBJ2-5; TRBD2 aligns across 9 bases. Trimming removed 0 bases from V and 5 bases from J; junction bases left unmatched: 7. The germline CDR1 and CDR2 sequences are SGHAT and FQNNGV. The CDR3 extends over 16 amino acids. The CDR3 bases are TGTGCCAGCAGCTTAGAAGTTCGCGGGAGGGGGGAGACCCAGTACTTC. Protein: CASSLEVRGRGETQYF.

V and J are TRBV30 and TRBJ2-5, with D possibly TRBD1 on 5 matching bases. Between the trimmed V and J ends, which lost 5 bases and 5 bases, there was a span of 12 bases. Germline V CDR1 and CDR2: GTSNPN, SVGIG (reference sequence). This CDR3 is 12 amino acids long. The CDR3: CAWSAGSETQYF. The CDR3 DNA is TGTGCCTGGTCGGCAGGGTCGGAGACCCAGTACTTC. The full variable domain, its missing parts supplied by reference TRBV30 and TRBJ2-5, is SQTIHQWPATLVQPVGSPLSLECTVEGTSNPNLYWYRQAAGRGLQLLFYSVGIGQISSEVPQNLSASRPQDRQFILSSKKLLLSDSGFYLCAWSAGSETQYFGPGTRLLVL.

V gene TRBV7-2 combines with J gene TRBJ2-2, with TRBD2 matching 13 bases. Unmatched junction bases numbered 9, after V lost 5 bases and J lost 15 bases. The CDR3 totals 14 residues. Germline V CDR1 and CDR2: SGHTA, FQGNSA. The CDR3 bases are TGTGCCAGCAGCACCACCGGGACTAGCGGGATGGTGTTTTTT. Protein sequence: CASSTTGTSGMVFF.

V is TRBV4-3 and J is TRBJ1-5; D is ambiguous. V lost 0 bases, J lost 4 bases, and 13 bases lay in between. CDR1 is LGHNA, CDR2 YSLEER, per germline. The CDR3 has 16 residues. The CDR3 nucleotides read TGCGCCAGCAGCCAAGAGCGGGAACTTCTAAATCAGCCCCAGCATTTT. It yields the protein CASSQERELLNQPQHF.

As for this clone: The sample contains more than one DNA sequence encoding this CDR3. The chain combines TRBV5-1 with TRBJ1-4; maybe TRBD1 (5 bases). This CDR3 contains 14 residues. Germline V gives CDR1 SGHRS, CDR2 YFSETQ. Trimming left V 0 bases short and J 4 bases short, with 7 bases between. CDR3 in DNA: TGCGCCAGCAGCTTGGAAGGGGTTAATGAAAAACTGTTTTTT. Its translation: CASSLEGVNEKLFF.

The rearrangement links TRBV10-2 to TRBJ1-6, with 9 bases identical to TRBD1. The CDR3 is 15 residues long. The germline V gene encodes CDR1 WSHSY and CDR2 SAAADI. V lost 0 bases, J lost 8 bases, and 2 bases stayed unmatched. The CDR3 loop reads CASSESDRGDSPLHF. CDR3 bases: TGCGCCAGCAGTGAGTCGGACAGGGGAGATTCACCCCTCCACTTT.

The rearrangement uses TRBV27 and TRBJ1-2; D ambiguous. Germline CDR1 and CDR2: MNHEY and SMNVEV (reference sequence). The CDR3 totals 14 residues. Trimming left V 7 bases short and J 8 bases short, with 20 bases between. CDR3 DNA sequence: TGTGCCAGCACTGCTAATGGGGTAATCGACGGCTACACCTTC. It specifies CASTANGVIDGYTF.

V gene TRBV18 combines with J gene TRBJ2-1; the D call may be TRBD1 or TRBD2 (5 bases each). The germline V and J ends were trimmed by 4 bases and 5 bases, with 15 bases remaining between them. Germline lookup yields CDR1 KGHSH and CDR2 LQKENI. The CDR3 is 15 residues long. CDR3 amino acids: CASSQGTEKNNEQFF. CDR3 bases: TGTGCCAGCTCACAGGGGACGGAGAAGAACAATGAGCAGTTCTTC.

The V call is TRBV30, the J call TRBJ2-3, with a possible D match to TRBD2 (5 bases). V was clipped by 2 bases and J by 0 bases, with 9 bases between them. Germline loops: CDR1 GTSNPN, CDR2 SVGIG (reference sequence). This CDR3 contains 14 residues. CDR3 sequence: CAWSRPGSTDTQYF. For the CDR3, the DNA is TGTGCCTGGAGTCGGCCGGGAAGCACAGATACGCAGTATTTT.

This chain connects TRBV25-1 to TRBJ1-5; 7 nucleotides match TRBD1. The germline CDR1 and CDR2 sequences are MGHDK and SYGVNS. CDR3 length: 14 residues. V shed 2 bases and J 7 bases; nucleotides not matched to a gene: 5. In DNA, the CDR3 is TGTGCCAGCAGTGAAGACAGGGTTAACCAGCCCCAGCATTTT. It encodes CASSEDRVNQPQHF.

In regard to this clone: One end of the junction varies from germline; a read error may be responsible. The chain uses TRBV10-3 and TRBJ2-1; maybe TRBD1 (6 bases). The V gene's germline CDR1 is ENHRY and CDR2 SYGVKD. The CDR3 runs 15 residues. The CDR3 nucleotides read TGTGCCATCAGTGTGAACCGGGACACCTATAATGAGCAGTTCTTC. Its translation: CAISVNRDTYNEQFF.

The V and J genes are TRBV5-1 and TRBJ2-3, with D uncertain. V was clipped by 1 base and J by 2 bases, with 8 bases between them. The CDR3 spans 14 residues. Germline values: CDR1 SGHRS, CDR2 YFSETQ. CDR3 nucleotide sequence: TGCGCCAGCAGCTTGTATTCCGACACAGATACGCAGTATTTT. Translated: CASSLYSDTDTQYF.

V gene TRBV5-4 combines with J gene TRBJ2-7; 8 bases are a match to TRBD2. The CDR3 has 16 residues. Trimming took 1 base from V and 6 from J; bases not matched to a gene: 12. Per germline, CDR1 SGHNT and CDR2 YYREEE (reference sequence). For the CDR3, the DNA is TGTGCCAGCAGCTTGCTTGGCGGGGGGAAGTGGTCCGAGCAGTACTTC. Its protein product is CASSLLGGGKWSEQYF.

This clone has a single count. The rearrangement joins TRBV10-3 to TRBJ2-2; D may be TRBD1 (5 bases). V lost 3 bases to trimming and J lost 6 bases, with 11 bases between them. Per germline, CDR1 ENHRY and CDR2 SYGVKD. CDR3 length equals 14 residues. The CDR3 sequence: CAISDRATAGELFF. The CDR3, as DNA: TGTGCCATCAGTGACAGGGCCACGGCCGGGGAGCTGTTTTTT.

J is TRBJ2-2 and V is TRBV7-3; tentative D call: TRBD1 (5 bases). V dropped 4 bases and J dropped 4 bases, with 13 bases sitting between them. This CDR3 is built from 15 residues. In germline, CDR1 is SGHTA, CDR2 FQGTGA. DNA for the CDR3: TGTGCCAGCAGCTCACCGACAAGGGGCACCGGGGAGCTGTTTTTT. It specifies CASSSPTRGTGELFF.

The chain uses TRBV5-1 and TRBJ1-4; D remains unclear. Trimming removed 4 bases at V and 0 bases at J, with 13 bases between. Per the germline V gene, CDR1 is SGHRS and CDR2 is YFSETQ. This CDR3 is built from 16 residues. In nucleotides, the CDR3 is TGCGCCAGCAGCCCTGGGAACAGTGCAACTAATGAAAAACTGTTTTTT. This encodes CASSPGNSATNEKLFF.

The chain links TRBV7-3 to TRBJ1-1; maybe TRBD1 (5 bases). The CDR3 sequence is 13 residues long. Germline V gene lookup returns CDR1 SGHTA and CDR2 FQGTGA. V lost 4 bases and J lost 1, with 7 bases in between. The CDR3 region is CASSYTGNTEAFF. Written as DNA, the CDR3 is TGTGCCAGCAGCTATACAGGGAACACTGAAGCTTTCTTT.

Of note for this clone: The sample contains more than one DNA sequence encoding this CDR3. This chain uses TRBV10-3 with TRBJ2-7, with TRBD1 as a possible D gene (6 bases). The length of the CDR3 is 15 residues. V dropped 0 bases and J dropped 3 bases, with 12 bases sitting between them. Germline assignment: CDR1 ENHRY and CDR2 SYGVKD. The CDR3 spells CAISESRGRGYEQYF. The DNA of the CDR3 is TGTGCCATCAGTGAGTCACGGGGCAGGGGCTACGAGCAGTACTTC.

The V call is TRBV11-2, the J call TRBJ1-1, with no clear D. Germline V CDR1 and CDR2: SGHAT, FQNNGV. The V end was cut by 0 bases, the J end by 3 bases, with 8 bases between. This CDR3 spans 14 amino acids. The CDR3 sequence: CASSLDPSYTEAFF. Written as DNA, the CDR3 is TGTGCCAGCAGCTTAGATCCAAGTTACACTGAAGCTTTCTTT.

The gene calls are TRBV6-5 and TRBJ2-7, with 10 positions matching TRBD1. CDR1 MNHEY and CDR2 SVGAGI come from the germline V gene. Trimming cost V 6 bases and J 4 bases; bases outside gene matches: 9. This CDR3 spans 15 amino acids. The CDR3 nucleotides read TGTGCCAGCAGATTAGGACAGGGGGATTGGTACGAGCAGTACTTC. This translates into CASRLGQGDWYEQYF.

The CDR3 spells CATSRERGLNTEAFF. The CDR3 bases are TGTGCCACCAGCAGAGAGAGGGGCCTGAACACTGAAGCTTTCTTT. V and J are TRBV15 and TRBJ1-1; perhaps TRBD1 as D (5 bases). This CDR3 is built from 15 residues. Per germline, CDR1 LNHNV and CDR2 YYDKDF (reference sequence). Trimming shortened V by 0 bases and J by 0 bases, and 8 bases separated the two germline ends.